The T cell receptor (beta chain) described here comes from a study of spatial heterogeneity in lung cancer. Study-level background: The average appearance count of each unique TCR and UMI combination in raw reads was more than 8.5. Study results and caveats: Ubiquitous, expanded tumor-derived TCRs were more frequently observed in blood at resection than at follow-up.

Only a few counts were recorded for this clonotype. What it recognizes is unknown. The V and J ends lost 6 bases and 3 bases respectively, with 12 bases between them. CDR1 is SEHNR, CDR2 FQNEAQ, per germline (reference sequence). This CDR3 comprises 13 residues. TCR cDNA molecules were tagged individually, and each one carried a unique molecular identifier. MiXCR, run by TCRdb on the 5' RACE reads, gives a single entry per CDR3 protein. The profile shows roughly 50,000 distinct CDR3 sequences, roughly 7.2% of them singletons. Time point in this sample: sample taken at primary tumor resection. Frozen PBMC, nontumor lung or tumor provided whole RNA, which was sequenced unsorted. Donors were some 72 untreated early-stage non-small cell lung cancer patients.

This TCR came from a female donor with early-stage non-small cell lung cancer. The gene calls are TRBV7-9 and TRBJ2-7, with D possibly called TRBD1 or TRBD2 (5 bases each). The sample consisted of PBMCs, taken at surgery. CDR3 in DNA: TGTGCCAGCAGAACCGGGACGGACTACGAGCAGTACTTC. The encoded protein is CASRTGTDYEQYF. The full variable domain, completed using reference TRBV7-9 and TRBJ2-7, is DTGVSQNPRHKITKRGQNVTFRCDPISEHNRLYWYRQTLGQGPEFLTYFQNEAQLEKSRLLSDRFSAERPKGSFSTLEIQRTEQGDSAMYLCASRTGTDYEQYFGPGTRLTVT.